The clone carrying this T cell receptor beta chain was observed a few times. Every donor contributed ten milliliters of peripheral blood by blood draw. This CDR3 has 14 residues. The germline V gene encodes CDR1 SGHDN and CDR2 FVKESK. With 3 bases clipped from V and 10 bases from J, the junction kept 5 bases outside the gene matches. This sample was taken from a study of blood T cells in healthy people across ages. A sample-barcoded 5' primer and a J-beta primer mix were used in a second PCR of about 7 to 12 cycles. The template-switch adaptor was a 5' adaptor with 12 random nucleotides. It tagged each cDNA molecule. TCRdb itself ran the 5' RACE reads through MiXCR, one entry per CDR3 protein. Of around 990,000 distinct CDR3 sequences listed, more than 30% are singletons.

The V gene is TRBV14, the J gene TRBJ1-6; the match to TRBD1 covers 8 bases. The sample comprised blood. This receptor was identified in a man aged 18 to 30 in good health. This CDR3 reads CASSHLDRASPLHF. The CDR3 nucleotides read TGTGCCAGCAGCCACCTGGACAGGGCATCACCCCTCCACTTT.